Below, one T cell receptor beta chain is given with its context. The repertoire was sequenced with immunoSEQ multiplex PCR; TCRdb's copy has only in-frame clones and lacks some. The sample holds roughly 48,000 clones, just over 85% seen once. The data stem from a study of T cell changes during pregnancy in multiple sclerosis. Trimming cost V 6 bases and J 4 bases; bases outside gene matches: 4. The CDR3 loop spans 13 amino acids. Looked up from germline, CDR1 is LNHNV and CDR2 is YYDKDF (reference sequence). The chain combines TRBV15 with TRBJ2-5; the match to TRBD1 covers 8 bases. The receptor was derived from a female donor with multiple sclerosis, enrolled in a pregnancy study. The specimen comprised CD4+ T cells from peripheral blood mononuclear cells, sampled in the second trimester of pregnancy. This chain's CDR3 is CATSKTGAETQYF. The CDR3 DNA is TGTGCCACCAGTAAGACAGGGGCAGAGACCCAGTACTTC.